A selection of T cell receptor beta chains follows, all from one sample in a study of T cells after yellow fever vaccination. TCRdb used MiXCR to reprocess the 5' RACE reads, holding one entry per CDR3 protein. This table holds 280,000 or so distinct CDR3 sequences, approximately 8% found once. Source: CD4+ T cells sorted from PBMCs, taken 5 days after the yellow fever booster vaccination. Every receptor here comes from a man between 18 and 29 years old who received the YFV17D yellow fever vaccine. Both conserved end residues are part of each CDR3. A D gene is named only where the DNA matches it firmly. Clone size, where shown, is once, few, many, or a class for clones that have expanded.

abundance	v_gene	j_gene	d_gene	CDR3aa	CDR3nt
few	TRBV7-2	TRBJ1-1	-	CASSLGRAEAFF	TGTGCCAGCAGCTTAGGTAGGGCTGAAGCTTTCTTT
-	TRBV2	TRBJ2-2	-	CASQGSVDTGELFF	TGTGCCAGCCAGGGGTCCGTCGACACCGGGGAGCTGTTTTTT
-	TRBV11-2	TRBJ2-5	-	CASSRTRYQETQYF	TGTGCCAGCAGTCGAACAAGGTACCAAGAGACCCAGTACTTC
-	TRBV7-2	TRBJ1-3	-	CASSEGLSGNTIYF	TGTGCCAGCAGCGAAGGGCTCTCTGGAAACACCATATATTTT
few	TRBV6-2/TRBV6-3	TRBJ2-1	-	CASRALGSSSYNEQFF	TGTGCCAGCAGGGCCCTGGGGTCCAGCTCCTACAATGAGCAGTTCTTC
-	TRBV4-2	TRBJ2-3	TRBD2	CASSQEAPAGRTDTQYF	TGTGCCAGCAGCCAAGAAGCACCAGCGGGGCGCACAGATACGCAGTATTTT
-	TRBV5-1	TRBJ2-5	TRBD2	CASSLARLAGGSGETQYF	TGCGCCAGCAGCTTGGCCCGACTAGCGGGGGGCTCGGGAGAGACCCAGTACTTC
many	TRBV12-3/TRBV12-4	TRBJ2-3	-	CASSSVGSTDTQYF	TGTGCCAGCAGTTCCGTCGGAAGCACAGATACGCAGTATTTT
-	TRBV6-5	TRBJ1-2	TRBD1	CASSYGRQGVNGYTF	TGTGCCAGCAGTTATGGGAGGCAGGGGGTAAATGGCTACACCTTC
-	TRBV12-3/TRBV12-4	TRBJ1-3	-	CASSLAGTGNTIYF	TGTGCCAGCAGTTTAGCAGGGACTGGAAACACCATATATTTT
-	TRBV19	TRBJ1-1	-	CASSGSRASSWNTEAFF	TGTGCCAGTAGTGGATCCAGGGCGTCGTCCTGGAACACTGAAGCTTTCTTT
-	TRBV7-2	TRBJ2-7	TRBD2	CASSPSSGRSYEQYF	TGTGCCAGCAGCCCATCTAGCGGGCGCTCCTACGAGCAGTACTTC
-	TRBV19	TRBJ2-7	-	CASSIGGQPISYEQYF	TGTGCCAGTAGTATCGGGGGACAGCCCATCTCCTACGAGCAGTACTTC
-	TRBV20-1	TRBJ1-6	TRBD1	CSARGQGGYSPLHF	TGCAGTGCTAGAGGACAGGGTGGATATTCACCCCTCCACTTT
-	TRBV7-2	TRBJ1-2	-	CASSARGEGYTF	TGTGCCAGCAGCGCCCGTGGGGAGGGCTACACCTTC
many	TRBV5-1	TRBJ2-5	-	CASSLQASLGKETQYF	TGCGCCAGCAGCTTGCAGGCCTCTCTGGGGAAAGAGACCCAGTACTTC
-	TRBV6-1	TRBJ1-1	TRBD1	CASSGEQGAQRAFF	TGTGCCAGCAGTGGGGAACAGGGGGCTCAGCGCGCTTTCTTT
few	TRBV7-8	TRBJ2-3	-	CASSRRRDTQYF	TGTGCCAGCAGTCGCCGAAGAGATACGCAGTATTTT
few	TRBV4-1	TRBJ2-1	-	CASSQARQVYEQFF	TGCGCCAGCAGCCAAGCTCGACAGGTTTATGAGCAGTTCTTC
-	TRBV2	TRBJ2-2	-	CASSEAPGAGELFF	TGTGCCAGCAGTGAAGCTCCGGGGGCCGGGGAGCTGTTTTTT
-	TRBV6-5	TRBJ2-4	TRBD2	CASSYRTSFFGENIQYF	TGTGCCAGCAGTTACCGGACTAGCTTTTTTGGGGAAAACATTCAGTACTTC
-	TRBV7-2	TRBJ1-2	-	CASSLWRFNNYGYTF	TGTGCCAGCAGCTTATGGAGGTTTAACAACTATGGCTACACCTTC
few	TRBV15	TRBJ2-5	-	CATSRDPPETQYF	TGTGCCACCAGCAGAGATCCCCCCGAGACCCAGTACTTC
-	TRBV28	TRBJ2-3	TRBD2	CASFSSGGRTDTQYF	TGTGCCAGCTTTTCAAGCGGGGGCCGCACAGATACGCAGTATTTT
few	TRBV19	TRBJ2-6	-	CASSIGRGFPGANVLTF	TGTGCCAGTAGTATTGGACGGGGGTTCCCTGGGGCCAACGTCCTGACTTTC
-	TRBV7-9	TRBJ1-5	TRBD1	CASSSGQGNWAGQPQHF	TGTGCCAGCAGCTCCGGACAGGGAAATTGGGCCGGTCAGCCCCAGCATTTT